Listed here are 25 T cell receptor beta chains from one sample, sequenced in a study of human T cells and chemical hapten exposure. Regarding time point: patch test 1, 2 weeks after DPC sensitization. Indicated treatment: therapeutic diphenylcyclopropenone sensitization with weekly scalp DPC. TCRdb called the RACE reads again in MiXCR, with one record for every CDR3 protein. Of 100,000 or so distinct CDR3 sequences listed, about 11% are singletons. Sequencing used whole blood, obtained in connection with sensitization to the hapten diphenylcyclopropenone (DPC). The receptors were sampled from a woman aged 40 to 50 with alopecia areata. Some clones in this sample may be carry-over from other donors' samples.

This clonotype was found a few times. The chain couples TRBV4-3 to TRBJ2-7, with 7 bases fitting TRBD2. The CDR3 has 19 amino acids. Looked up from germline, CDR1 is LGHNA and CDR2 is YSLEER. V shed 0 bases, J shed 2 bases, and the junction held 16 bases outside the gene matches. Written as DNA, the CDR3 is TGCGCCAGCAGCCAAGATTGGAAATCGGCTAGCGGCTTCCCCTACGAGCAGTACTTC. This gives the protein CASSQDWKSASGFPYEQYF.

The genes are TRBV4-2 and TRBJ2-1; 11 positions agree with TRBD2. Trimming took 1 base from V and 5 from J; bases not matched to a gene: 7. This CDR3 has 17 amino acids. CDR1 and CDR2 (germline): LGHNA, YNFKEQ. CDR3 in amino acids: CASSQAALAGGNNEQFF. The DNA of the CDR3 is TGTGCCAGCAGCCAAGCGGCGCTAGCGGGGGGAAACAATGAGCAGTTCTTC.

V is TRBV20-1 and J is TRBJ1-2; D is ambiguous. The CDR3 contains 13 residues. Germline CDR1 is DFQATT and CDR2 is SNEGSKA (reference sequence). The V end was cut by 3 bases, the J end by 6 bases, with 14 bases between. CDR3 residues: CSARSQTSHGYTF. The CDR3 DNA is TGCAGTGCTAGGAGTCAGACGTCCCATGGCTACACCTTC.

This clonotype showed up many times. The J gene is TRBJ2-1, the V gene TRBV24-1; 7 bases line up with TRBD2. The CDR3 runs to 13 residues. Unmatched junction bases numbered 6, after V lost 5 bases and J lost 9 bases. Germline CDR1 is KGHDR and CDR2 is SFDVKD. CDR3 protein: CATSGDYQGEQFF. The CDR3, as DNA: TGTGCCACCAGTGGGGACTACCAGGGTGAGCAGTTCTTC.

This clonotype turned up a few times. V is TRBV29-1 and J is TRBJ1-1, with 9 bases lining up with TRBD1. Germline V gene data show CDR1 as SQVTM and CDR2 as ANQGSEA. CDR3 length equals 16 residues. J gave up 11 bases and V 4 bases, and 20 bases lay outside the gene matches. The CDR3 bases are TGCAGCGTTGTACGGGTAGGAGGGACAGGGAAGAGTAGGGCTTTCTTT. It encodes CSVVRVGGTGKSRAFF.

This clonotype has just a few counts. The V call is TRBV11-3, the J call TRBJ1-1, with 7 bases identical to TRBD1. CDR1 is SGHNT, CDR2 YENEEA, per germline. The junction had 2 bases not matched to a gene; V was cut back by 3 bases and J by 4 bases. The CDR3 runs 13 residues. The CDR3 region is CASSFNRGTEAFF. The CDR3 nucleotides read TGTGCCAGCAGCTTTAACAGGGGCACTGAAGCTTTCTTT.

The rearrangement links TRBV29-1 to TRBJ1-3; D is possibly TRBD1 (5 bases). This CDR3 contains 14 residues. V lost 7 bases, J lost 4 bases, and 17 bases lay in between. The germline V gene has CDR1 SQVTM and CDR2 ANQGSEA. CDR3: CSAPDIPRGNTIYF. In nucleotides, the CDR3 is TGCAGCGCTCCGGACATTCCGAGAGGAAACACCATATATTTT.

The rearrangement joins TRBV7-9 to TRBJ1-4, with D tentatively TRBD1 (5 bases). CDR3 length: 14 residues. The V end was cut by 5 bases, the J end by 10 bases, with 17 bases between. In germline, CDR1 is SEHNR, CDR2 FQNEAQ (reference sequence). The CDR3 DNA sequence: TGTGCCAGCAGCCGTCAGGGTCCGGAGGGAAAACTGTTTTTT. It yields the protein CASSRQGPEGKLFF.

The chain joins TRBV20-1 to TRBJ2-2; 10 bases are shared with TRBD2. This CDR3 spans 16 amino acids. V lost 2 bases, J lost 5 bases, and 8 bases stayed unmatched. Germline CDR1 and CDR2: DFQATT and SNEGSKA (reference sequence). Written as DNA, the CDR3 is TGCAGTGCTAGACCCCCTACTAGCGGGGTAACCGGGGAGCTGTTTTTT. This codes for CSARPPTSGVTGELFF.

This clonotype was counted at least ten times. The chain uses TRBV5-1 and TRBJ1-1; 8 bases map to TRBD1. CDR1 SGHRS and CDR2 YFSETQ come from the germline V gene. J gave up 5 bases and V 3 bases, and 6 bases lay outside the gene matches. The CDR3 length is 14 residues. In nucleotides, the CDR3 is TGCGCCAGCAGCTCGACAGGGGCCCAAACTGAAGCTTTCTTT. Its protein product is CASSSTGAQTEAFF.

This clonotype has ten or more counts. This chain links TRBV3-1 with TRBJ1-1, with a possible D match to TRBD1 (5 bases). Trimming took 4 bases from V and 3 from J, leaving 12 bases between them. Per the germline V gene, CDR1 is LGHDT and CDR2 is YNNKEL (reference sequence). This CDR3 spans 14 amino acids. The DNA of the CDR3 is TGTGCCAGCAGCCTTCAGACAGCCTACACTGAAGCTTTCTTT. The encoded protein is CASSLQTAYTEAFF. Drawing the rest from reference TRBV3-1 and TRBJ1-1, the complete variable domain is DTAVSQTPKYLVTQMGNDKSIKCEQNLGHDTMYWYKQDSKKFLKIMFSYNNKELIINETVPNRFSPKSPDKAHLNLHINSLELGDSAVYFCASSLQTAYTEAFFGQGTRLTVV.

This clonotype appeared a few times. CDR3 sequence (DNA): TGTGCTAGTGGTTTGCCACCGGGACAGGGGAGCAATCAGCCCCAGCATTTT. This codes for CASGLPPGQGSNQPQHF. The J gene is TRBJ1-5, the V gene TRBV12-5; 10 bases match TRBD1. The ends lost 2 bases at V and 1 base at J; junction bases unmatched: 5. The germline gives CDR1 LGHNT, CDR2 FRNRAP. The CDR3 runs 17 residues.

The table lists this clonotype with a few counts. CDR3 nucleotides: TGCGCCAGCAGCCAAGTAGAGGGAAGTAGCTACGAGCAGTACTTC. Its translation: CASSQVEGSSYEQYF. The chain has TRBV4-3 and TRBJ2-7; D perhaps matches TRBD2 (5 bases). The CDR3 covers 15 residues. Germline V lookup: CDR1 LGHNA, CDR2 YSLEER. Trimming removed 1 base at V and 3 bases at J, with 13 bases between.

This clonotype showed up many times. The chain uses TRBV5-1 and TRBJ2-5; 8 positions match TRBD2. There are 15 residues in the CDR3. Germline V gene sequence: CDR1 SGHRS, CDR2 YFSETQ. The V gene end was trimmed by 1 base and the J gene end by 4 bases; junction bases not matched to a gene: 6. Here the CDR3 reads CASSLTAGVRETQYF. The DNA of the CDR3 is TGCGCCAGCAGCTTGACAGCGGGAGTTCGAGAGACCCAGTACTTC. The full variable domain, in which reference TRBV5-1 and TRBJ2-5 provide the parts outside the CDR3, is KAGVTQTPRYLIKTRGQQVTLSCSPISGHRSVSWYQQTPGQGLQFLFEYFSETQRNKGNFPGRFSGRQFSNSRSEMNVSTLELGDSALYLCASSLTAGVRETQYFGPGTRLLVL.

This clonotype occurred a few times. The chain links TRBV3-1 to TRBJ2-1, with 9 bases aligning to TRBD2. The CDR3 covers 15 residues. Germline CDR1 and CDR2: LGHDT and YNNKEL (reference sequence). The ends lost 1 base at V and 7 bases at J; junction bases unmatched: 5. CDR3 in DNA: TGTGCCAGCAGCCAAGGCGGGAGGGCCAGGAATGAGCAGTTCTTC. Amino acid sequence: CASSQGGRARNEQFF.

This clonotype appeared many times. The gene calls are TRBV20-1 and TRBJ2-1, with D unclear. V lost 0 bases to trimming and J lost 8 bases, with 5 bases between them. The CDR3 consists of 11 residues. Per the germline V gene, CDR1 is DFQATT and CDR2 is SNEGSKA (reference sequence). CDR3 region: CSARDRHEQFF. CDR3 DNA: TGCAGTGCTAGAGATCGGCATGAGCAGTTCTTC.

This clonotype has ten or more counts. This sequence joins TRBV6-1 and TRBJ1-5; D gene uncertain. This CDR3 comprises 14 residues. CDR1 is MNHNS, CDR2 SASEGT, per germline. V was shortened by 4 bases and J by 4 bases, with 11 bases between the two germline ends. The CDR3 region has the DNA TGTGCCAGCAGTGGTGTGGAGTGGAATCAGCCCCAGCATTTT. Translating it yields CASSGVEWNQPQHF.

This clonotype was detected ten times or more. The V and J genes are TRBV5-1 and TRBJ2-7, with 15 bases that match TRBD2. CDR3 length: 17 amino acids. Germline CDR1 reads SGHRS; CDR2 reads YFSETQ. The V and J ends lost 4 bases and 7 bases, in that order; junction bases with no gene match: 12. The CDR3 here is CASSPDGTSGRTGEQYF. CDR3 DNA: TGCGCCAGCAGCCCGGACGGGACTAGCGGGAGGACGGGTGAGCAGTACTTC.

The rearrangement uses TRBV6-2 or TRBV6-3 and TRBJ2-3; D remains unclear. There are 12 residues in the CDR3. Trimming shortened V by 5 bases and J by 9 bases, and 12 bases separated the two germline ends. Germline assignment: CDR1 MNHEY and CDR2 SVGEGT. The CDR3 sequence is CASSPPDVTQYF. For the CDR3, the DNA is TGTGCCAGCAGTCCCCCGGATGTAACGCAGTATTTT.

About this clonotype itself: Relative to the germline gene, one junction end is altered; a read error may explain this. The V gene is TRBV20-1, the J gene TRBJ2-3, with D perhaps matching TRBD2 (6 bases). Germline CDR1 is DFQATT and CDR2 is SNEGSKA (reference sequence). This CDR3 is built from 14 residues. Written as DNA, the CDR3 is TGCAGTGCTAGAGCGGGAGCCCCCACAGGTACGCAGTATTTT. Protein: CSARAGAPTGTQYF.

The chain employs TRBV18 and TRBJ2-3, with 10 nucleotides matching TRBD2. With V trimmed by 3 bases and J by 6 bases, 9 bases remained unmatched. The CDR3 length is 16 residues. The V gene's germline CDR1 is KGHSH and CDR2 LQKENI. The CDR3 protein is CASSPIGLAGADTQYF. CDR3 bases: TGTGCCAGCTCACCTATAGGGCTAGCGGGGGCGGATACGCAGTATTTT.

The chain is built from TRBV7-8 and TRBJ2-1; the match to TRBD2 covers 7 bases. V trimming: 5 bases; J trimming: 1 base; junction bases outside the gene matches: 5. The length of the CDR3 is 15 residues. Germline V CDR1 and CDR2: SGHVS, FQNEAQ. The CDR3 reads CASSLSGRSYNEQFF. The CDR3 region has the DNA TGTGCCAGCAGCCTTAGCGGGCGATCCTACAATGAGCAGTTCTTC.

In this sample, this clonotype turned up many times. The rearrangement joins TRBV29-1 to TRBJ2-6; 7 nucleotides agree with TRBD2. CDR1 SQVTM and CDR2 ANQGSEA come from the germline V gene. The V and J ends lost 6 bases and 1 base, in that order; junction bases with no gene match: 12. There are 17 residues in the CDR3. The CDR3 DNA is TGCAGCGTATCAGAAAAGGCGGGAGCGTCTGGGGCCAACGTCCTGACTTTC. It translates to CSVSEKAGASGANVLTF.

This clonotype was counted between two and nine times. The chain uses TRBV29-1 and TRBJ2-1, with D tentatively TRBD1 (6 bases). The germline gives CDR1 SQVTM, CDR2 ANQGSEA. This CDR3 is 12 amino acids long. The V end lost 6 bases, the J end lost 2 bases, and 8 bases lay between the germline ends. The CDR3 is CSVQGTYNEQFF. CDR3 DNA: TGCAGCGTGCAGGGGACCTACAATGAGCAGTTCTTC.

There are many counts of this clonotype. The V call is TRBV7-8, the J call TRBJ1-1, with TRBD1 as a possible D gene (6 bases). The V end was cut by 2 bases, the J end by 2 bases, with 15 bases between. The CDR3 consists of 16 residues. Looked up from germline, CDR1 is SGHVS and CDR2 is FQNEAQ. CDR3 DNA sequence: TGTGCCAGCAGCTTAAGGCAGGGGATGGGAAACACTGAAGCTTTCTTT. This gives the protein CASSLRQGMGNTEAFF.